A selection of T cell receptor beta chains follows, all from one sample in a study of T cells in Graves' hyperthyroidism and ophthalmopathy. TCRdb used MiXCR to reprocess the multiplex PCR reads, holding one entry per CDR3 protein. The profile covers about 500,000 distinct CDR3 sequences, with roughly 18% appearing a single time and approximately 18% taken by the ten largest. The sample was blood. These receptor sequences come from a woman between 18 and 30 years old with Graves' ophthalmopathy. The CDR3 runs from the conserved cysteine through the conserved F or W. D genes are given only for firm matches. The listing skips clone size in some rows; elsewhere it reads once, few, many or a size class.

D gene: NA; V gene: TRBV2; clone size: few; J gene: TRBJ2-6; CDR3 protein: CASSEGWAPGANVLTF; CDR3 DNA: TGTGCCAGCAGTGAGGGGTGGGCCCCCGGGGCCAACGTCCTGACTTTC
D gene: TRBD1; V gene: TRBV18; clone size: NA; J gene: TRBJ1-4; CDR3 protein: CASSPQTGVRANEKLFF; CDR3 DNA: TGTGCCAGCTCACCCCAGACAGGGGTTAGAGCTAATGAAAAACTGTTTTTT
D gene: NA; V gene: TRBV27; clone size: few; J gene: TRBJ2-5; CDR3 protein: CASSPIEQETQYF; CDR3 DNA: TGTGCCAGCAGCCCTATTGAGCAAGAGACCCAGTACTTC
D gene: TRBD1; V gene: TRBV12-3/TRBV12-4; clone size: NA; J gene: TRBJ2-5; CDR3 protein: CASSLGGQGARETQYF; CDR3 DNA: TGTGCCAGCAGTTTAGGGGGACAGGGGGCGCGGGAGACCCAGTACTTC
D gene: NA; V gene: TRBV7-9; clone size: NA; J gene: TRBJ2-1; CDR3 protein: CASSQAPLQISSYNEQFF; CDR3 DNA: TGCGCCAGCAGCCAAGCCCCTTTACAAATAAGCTCCTACAATGAGCAGTTCTTC
D gene: NA; V gene: TRBV27; clone size: many; J gene: TRBJ1-2; CDR3 protein: CASSLGLNYGYTF; CDR3 DNA: TGTGCCAGCAGTTTGGGGTTAAACTATGGCTACACCTTC
D gene: NA; V gene: TRBV15; clone size: NA; J gene: TRBJ2-2; CDR3 protein: CATSRDRNRNTGELFF; CDR3 DNA: TGTGCCACCAGCAGAGACAGGAACAGGAACACCGGGGAGCTGTTTTTT
D gene: NA; V gene: TRBV28; clone size: many; J gene: TRBJ1-4; CDR3 protein: CASSPSVPVGRGEKLFF; CDR3 DNA: TGTGCCAGCAGTCCATCAGTCCCGGTGGGCAGGGGTGAAAAACTGTTTTTT
D gene: NA; V gene: TRBV28; clone size: many; J gene: TRBJ2-1; CDR3 protein: CASSYPLYNEQFF; CDR3 DNA: TGTGCCAGCAGTTACCCACTCTACAATGAGCAGTTCTTC
D gene: NA; V gene: TRBV5-1; clone size: many; J gene: TRBJ1-1; CDR3 protein: CASSLGQGGSTEAFF; CDR3 DNA: TGCGCCAGCAGCTTGGGGCAGGGAGGATCCACTGAAGCTTTCTTT
D gene: TRBD2; V gene: TRBV12-3/TRBV12-4; clone size: few; J gene: TRBJ2-5; CDR3 protein: CASSLGGRVRETQYF; CDR3 DNA: TGTGCCAGCAGTTTAGGGGGGAGGGTGAGGGAGACCCAGTACTTC
D gene: TRBD2; V gene: TRBV29-1; clone size: few; J gene: TRBJ2-7; CDR3 protein: CSVQGLAGGEQYF; CDR3 DNA: TGCAGCGTCCAGGGACTAGCGGGAGGCGAGCAGTACTTC
D gene: NA; V gene: TRBV27; clone size: few; J gene: TRBJ1-2; CDR3 protein: CASSLRLGPYGYTF; CDR3 DNA: TGTGCCAGCAGTTTAAGGTTGGGACCCTATGGCTACACCTTC
D gene: TRBD1; V gene: TRBV7-2; clone size: NA; J gene: TRBJ2-1; CDR3 protein: CASSLAQGVGQFF; CDR3 DNA: TGTGCCAGCAGCTTAGCGCAGGGGGTGGGGCAGTTCTTC
D gene: NA; V gene: TRBV3-1; clone size: many; J gene: TRBJ2-7; CDR3 protein: CASSQDWGVSYEQYF; CDR3 DNA: TGTGCCAGCAGCCAAGATTGGGGGGTCTCCTACGAGCAGTACTTC
D gene: TRBD1; V gene: TRBV30; clone size: NA; J gene: TRBJ1-1; CDR3 protein: CAWSSPPTGKAFF; CDR3 DNA: TGTGCCTGGAGTTCCCCCCCGACAGGGAAAGCTTTCTTT